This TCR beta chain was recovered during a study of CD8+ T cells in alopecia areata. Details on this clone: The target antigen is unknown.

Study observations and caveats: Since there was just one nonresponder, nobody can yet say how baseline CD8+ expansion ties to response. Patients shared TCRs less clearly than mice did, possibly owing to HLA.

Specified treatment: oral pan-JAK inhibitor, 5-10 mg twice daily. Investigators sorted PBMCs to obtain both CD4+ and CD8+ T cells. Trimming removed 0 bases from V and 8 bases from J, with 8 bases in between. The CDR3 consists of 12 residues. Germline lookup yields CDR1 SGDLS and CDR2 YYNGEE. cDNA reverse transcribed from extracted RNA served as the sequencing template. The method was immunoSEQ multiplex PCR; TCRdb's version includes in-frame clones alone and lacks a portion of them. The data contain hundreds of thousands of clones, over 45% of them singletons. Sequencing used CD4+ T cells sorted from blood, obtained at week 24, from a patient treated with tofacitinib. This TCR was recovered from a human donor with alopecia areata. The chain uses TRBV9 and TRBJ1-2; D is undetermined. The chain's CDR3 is CASSVVNRGYTF. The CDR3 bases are TGTGCCAGCAGCGTAGTTAACAGAGGCTACACCTTC.